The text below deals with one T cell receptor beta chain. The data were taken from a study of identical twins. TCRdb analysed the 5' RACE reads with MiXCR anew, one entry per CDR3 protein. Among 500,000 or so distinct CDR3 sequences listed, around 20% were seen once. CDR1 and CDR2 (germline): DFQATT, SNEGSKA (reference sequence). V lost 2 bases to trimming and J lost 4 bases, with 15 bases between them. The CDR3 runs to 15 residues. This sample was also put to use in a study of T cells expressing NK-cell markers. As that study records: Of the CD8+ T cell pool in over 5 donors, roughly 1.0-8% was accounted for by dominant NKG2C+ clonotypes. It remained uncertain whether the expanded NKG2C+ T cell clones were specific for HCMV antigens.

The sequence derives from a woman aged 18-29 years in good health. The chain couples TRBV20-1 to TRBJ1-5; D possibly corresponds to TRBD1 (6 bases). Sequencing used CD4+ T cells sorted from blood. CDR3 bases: TGCAGTGCTAGATGGGGACAAGCCTTTAATCAGCCCCAGCATTTT. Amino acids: CSARWGQAFNQPQHF.